This T cell receptor (beta chain) was observed in a study of blood T cell repertoires in COVID-19. For the study at large: COVID-19 samples, acute and convalescent, were from the United States, Italy and Spain.

In the study's own analysis: Reference gene primer amplification gave nucleated cell count estimates. This table comes from immunoSEQ multiplex PCR, and its TCRdb copy is limited to in-frame clones, with some not included. The D gene and trimming were derived from the DNA, and the V and J assignments and clone size from that table. The sample shows about 130,000 clones, roughly 80% of them seen only once. V was pared by 6 bases and J by 5 bases, with 11 bases between. The CDR3 length is 13 residues. This TCR was recovered from an older woman with COVID-19, enrolled during active disease. Material for sequencing was peripheral blood. The rearrangement uses TRBV12-3 or TRBV12-4 and TRBJ1-5; D unresolved. The CDR3 sequence is CASSAAEDQPQHF. DNA for the CDR3: TGTGCCAGCAGCGCCGCAGAGGATCAGCCCCAGCATTTT.